A selection of T cell receptor beta chains follows, all from one sample in a study of T cell repertoires in cytomegalovirus infection. These receptors lack a known antigen. TCRdb called the reads again in MiXCR, with one record for every CDR3 protein. The table shows approximately 110,000 distinct CDR3 sequences, with 32% occurring only once. The material was CD8+ T cells from cultured PBMCs, obtained from culture after CMV antigen stimulation. The source of these receptors is a human donor in good health (CMV status not recorded). Some clones in this sample may be carry-over from other donors' samples. CDR3s include the opening cysteine and the closing phenylalanine or tryptophan. D genes are given only for firm matches. Clone size is given for some rows only: seen once, a few or many times, or a class if the clone is expanded.

V gene,clone size,D gene,J gene,CDR3 protein,CDR3 DNA
TRBV7-8,.,.,TRBJ1-1,CASSLEPKAFF,TGTGCCAGCAGCTTAGAGCCCAAAGCTTTCTTT
TRBV19,many,.,TRBJ1-5,CASSPDGASNQPQHF,TGTGCCAGTAGCCCGGACGGGGCAAGCAATCAGCCCCAGCATTTT
TRBV7-9,few,TRBD2,TRBJ2-7,CASSWTSGGSWYEQYF,TGTGCCAGCAGCTGGACTAGCGGGGGATCCTGGTACGAGCAGTACTTC
TRBV5-6,few,.,TRBJ2-7,CASSLGLRYSIEQYF,TGTGCCAGCAGCTTGGGGCTAAGGTACAGCATCGAGCAGTACTTC
TRBV2,.,TRBD1,TRBJ2-7,CASRAQGGILSYEQYF,TGTGCCAGCAGGGCTCAAGGGGGCATCTTGTCCTACGAGCAGTACTTC
TRBV4-1,.,TRBD2,TRBJ2-1,CASSQVGGDEQFF,TGCGCCAGCAGCCAAGTTGGGGGGGATGAGCAGTTCTTC
TRBV19,.,.,TRBJ1-1,CASRLTTAEAFF,TGTGCCAGTAGATTAACGACAGCTGAAGCTTTCTTT
TRBV20-1,.,.,TRBJ1-5,CSAGVGIRSNQPQHF,TGCAGTGCTGGGGTTGGGATCAGGAGCAATCAGCCCCAGCATTTT
TRBV6-5,few,.,TRBJ2-7,CASSYGFSSYEQYF,TGTGCCAGCAGTTATGGCTTCTCCTCCTACGAGCAGTACTTC
TRBV19,many,.,TRBJ1-1,CASSIWGEAFF,TGTGCCAGTAGTATCTGGGGTGAAGCTTTCTTT
TRBV7-8,few,.,TRBJ2-7,CASSLEFSLGRVYEQYF,TGTGCCAGCAGCTTAGAATTTTCCCTAGGAAGGGTCTACGAGCAGTACTTC
TRBV6-6,.,TRBD1,TRBJ2-7,CASRTGTYEQYF,TGTGCCAGCCGGACAGGGACCTACGAGCAGTACTTC
TRBV2,.,TRBD2,TRBJ2-1,CASSGRTSGGSNEQFF,TGTGCCAGCAGTGGAAGGACTAGCGGGGGTTCCAATGAGCAGTTCTTC
TRBV29-1,.,TRBD1,TRBJ2-3,CSVSWDRGLTDTQYF,TGCAGCGTTAGCTGGGACAGGGGGCTTACAGATACGCAGTATTTT
TRBV7-8,.,.,TRBJ2-5,CASSSGDLGGETQYF,TGTGCCAGCAGCTCAGGAGATCTGGGCGGCGAGACCCAGTACTTC
TRBV11-2,.,TRBD1,TRBJ2-1,CASSPLDRVNNEQFF,TGTGCCAGCAGCCCATTGGACAGGGTCAACAATGAGCAGTTCTTC
TRBV7-2,.,.,TRBJ2-1,CASSHLGVPTSYNEQFF,TGTGCCAGCAGCCACCTCGGGGTACCAACCTCCTACAATGAGCAGTTCTTC
TRBV29-1,few,.,TRBJ2-3,CSAWDITDTQYF,TGCAGCGCCTGGGACATCACAGATACGCAGTATTTT
TRBV7-4,.,TRBD1,TRBJ1-2,CASSLESGGTGGYPRGYTF,TGTGCCAGCAGCTTAGAATCGGGGGGGACAGGGGGCTACCCTCGAGGCTACACCTTC
TRBV10-3,.,.,TRBJ2-7,CAISDLGFGDEQYF,TGTGCCATCAGTGACTTAGGGTTCGGCGACGAGCAGTACTTC
TRBV28,.,TRBD1,TRBJ2-7,CASSSADRGRYYPSEQYF,TGTGCCAGCAGTTCCGCGGACAGGGGGCGTTACTACCCCAGCGAGCAGTACTTC
TRBV28,few,TRBD2,TRBJ2-1,CASRAGTSLSNEQFF,TGTGCCAGCAGAGCGGGGACTAGCCTGTCTAATGAGCAGTTCTTC
TRBV4-3,.,.,TRBJ1-2,CASSQEVGSTGHGYTF,TGCGCCAGCAGCCAAGAGGTCGGGTCTACTGGCCATGGCTACACCTTC
TRBV10-3,few,.,TRBJ2-7,CAISALEGTYYEQYF,TGTGCCATCAGTGCTTTAGAGGGGACCTACTACGAGCAGTACTTC
TRBV7-6,.,TRBD1,TRBJ1-2,CASSSEGTGSRANYGYTF,TGTGCCAGCAGCTCCGAAGGGACAGGCAGCCGAGCTAACTATGGCTACACCTTC
TRBV6-1,.,TRBD1,TRBJ1-1,CASSVRQGASEAFF,TGTGCCAGCAGTGTCAGACAGGGGGCAAGTGAAGCTTTCTTT
TRBV4-2,.,.,TRBJ2-5,CASSPLGNQETQYF,TGTGCCAGCAGCCCCCTAGGAAACCAAGAGACCCAGTACTTC
TRBV7-2,.,TRBD1,TRBJ1-1,CASSVRDRFFMNTEAFF,TGTGCCAGCAGCGTGCGGGACAGATTTTTCATGAACACTGAAGCTTTCTTT
TRBV18,.,.,TRBJ2-7,CASSPGFGQSYEQYF,TGTGCCAGCTCACCGGGGTTTGGGCAGTCCTACGAGCAGTACTTC
TRBV7-2,.,TRBD2,TRBJ2-7,CASSSPGRGAYEQYF,TGTGCCAGCAGCTCCCCCGGGCGGGGGGCCTACGAGCAGTACTTC
TRBV27,.,TRBD1,TRBJ1-5,CASSLVTGGNQPQHF,TGTGCCAGCAGTTTAGTAACAGGGGGCAATCAGCCCCAGCATTTT
TRBV12-3/TRBV12-4,many,TRBD1,TRBJ1-3,CASTTGAYSGNTIYF,TGTGCCAGCACGACAGGGGCCTACTCTGGAAACACCATATATTTT
TRBV27,few,.,TRBJ2-7,CASSAGGYEQYF,TGTGCCAGCAGTGCAGGGGGGTACGAGCAGTACTTC
TRBV7-2,many,TRBD1,TRBJ2-7,CASSLEPRDRTYEQYF,TGTGCCAGCAGCTTAGAGCCCCGGGACAGAACCTACGAGCAGTACTTC
TRBV23-1,few,.,TRBJ1-5,CASSQLSVNQPQHF,TGCGCCAGCAGTCAACTGTCAGTTAATCAGCCCCAGCATTTT
TRBV7-9,.,TRBD2,TRBJ2-5,CASSFSGLAAQETQYF,TGTGCCAGCAGCTTTTCAGGACTAGCGGCCCAAGAGACCCAGTACTTC
TRBV12-3/TRBV12-4,.,.,TRBJ1-4,CASSFSLDRRLFF,TGTGCCAGCAGTTTTTCTCTCGACAGGCGGTTGTTTTTT
TRBV7-9,few,TRBD1,TRBJ2-2,CASSLGTGGANTGELFF,TGTGCCAGCAGCTTAGGGACAGGGGGCGCGAACACCGGGGAGCTGTTTTTT
TRBV4-1,few,.,TRBJ2-7,CASSQDRTVYEQYF,TGCGCCAGCAGCCAAGATCGGACAGTCTACGAGCAGTACTTC
TRBV11-1,few,.,TRBJ2-2,CASSETTGLNTGELFF,TGTGCCAGCAGCGAGACTACTGGACTAAACACCGGGGAGCTGTTTTTT
TRBV6-1,few,TRBD2,TRBJ2-1,CASSEGLAGDDEQFF,TGTGCCAGCAGCGAGGGACTAGCGGGGGACGATGAGCAGTTCTTC
TRBV6-2/TRBV6-3,few,.,TRBJ1-2,CASSYPGTTNYGYTF,TGTGCCAGCAGTTACCCCGGGACAACTAACTATGGCTACACCTTC
TRBV5-1,.,TRBD1,TRBJ2-7,CASSFSGQVGEQYF,TGCGCCAGCAGCTTCTCCGGACAGGTTGGTGAGCAGTACTTC
TRBV7-2,.,TRBD2,TRBJ2-7,CASSSDGAGGIYEQYF,TGTGCCAGCAGCTCCGACGGCGCGGGGGGTATCTACGAGCAGTACTTC
TRBV12-3/TRBV12-4,.,.,TRBJ2-7,CASSPGATYEQYF,TGTGCCAGCAGCCCCGGTGCAACCTACGAGCAGTACTTC
TRBV12-5,few,TRBD1,TRBJ2-7,CASNGEDRAVEQYF,TGTGCTAGTAACGGGGAGGACAGGGCGGTCGAGCAGTACTTC
TRBV7-9,.,.,TRBJ1-1,CASQGLTEAFF,TGTGCCAGCCAGGGGCTCACTGAAGCTTTCTTT
TRBV7-2,.,.,TRBJ1-1,CASSLSRGGDTEAFF,TGTGCCAGCAGCTTGTCTCGGGGCGGAGACACTGAAGCTTTCTTT
TRBV12-3/TRBV12-4,.,TRBD2,TRBJ2-1,CASSGLAGGSYNEQFF,TGTGCCAGCAGCGGACTAGCGGGGGGGTCCTACAATGAGCAGTTCTTC
TRBV27,many,.,TRBJ1-1,CASSLVRNTEAFF,TGTGCCAGCAGTTTAGTAAGGAACACTGAAGCTTTCTTT
TRBV7-2,many,TRBD2,TRBJ2-5,CASSRTSGGAKTQYF,TGTGCCAGCAGCCGGACTAGCGGGGGGGCCAAGACCCAGTACTTC
TRBV7-8,.,TRBD2,TRBJ2-3,CASSLSLAESYTDTQYF,TGTGCCAGCAGCTTATCCCTAGCGGAGTCCTACACAGATACGCAGTATTTT
TRBV23-1,few,.,TRBJ2-3,CASSQSGPWRTDTQYF,TGCGCCAGCAGTCAATCGGGCCCATGGCGTACAGATACGCAGTATTTT
TRBV6-2/TRBV6-3,.,TRBD1,TRBJ2-7,CASSWGQGRLEQYF,TGTGCCAGCAGCTGGGGACAGGGTCGACTCGAGCAGTACTTC
TRBV7-9,few,.,TRBJ2-1,CASSGQGYEQFF,TGTGCCAGCAGCGGCCAGGGTTATGAGCAGTTCTTC